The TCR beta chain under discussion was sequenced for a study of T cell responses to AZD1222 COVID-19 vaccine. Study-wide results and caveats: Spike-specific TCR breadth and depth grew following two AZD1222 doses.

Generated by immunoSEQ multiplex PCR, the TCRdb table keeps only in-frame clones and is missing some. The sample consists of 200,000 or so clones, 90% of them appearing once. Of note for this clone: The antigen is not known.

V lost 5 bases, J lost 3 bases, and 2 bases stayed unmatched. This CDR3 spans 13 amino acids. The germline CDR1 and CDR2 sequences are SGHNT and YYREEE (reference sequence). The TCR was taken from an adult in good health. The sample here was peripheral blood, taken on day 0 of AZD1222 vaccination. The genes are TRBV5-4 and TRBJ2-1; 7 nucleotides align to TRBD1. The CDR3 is CASRRDSYNEQFF. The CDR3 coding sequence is TGTGCCAGCAGACGGGACAGCTACAATGAGCAGTTCTTC.